This T cell receptor (beta chain) was obtained from a study of blood T cell repertoires in COVID-19. Turning to the study itself: The samples span acute and convalescent COVID-19 from the United States, Italy and Spain. T cells, B-cell-depleted T cells, or PBMCs provided the cDNA or gDNA that served as material.

This clone was seen a single time. Sequencing used immunoSEQ multiplex PCR; TCRdb keeps in-frame clones, though not all of them. The table lists about 110,000 clones, 82% of them singletons. Germline V gives CDR1 GTSNPN, CDR2 SVGIG (reference sequence). There are 16 residues in the CDR3. The V gene end was trimmed by 3 bases and the J gene end by 8 bases; junction bases not matched to a gene: 18. Sequenced material: peripheral blood. The genes are TRBV30 and TRBJ1-2; the match to TRBD1 covers 7 bases. This sequence was found in a man between 70 and 80 years old with acute or convalescent COVID-19. In DNA, the CDR3 is TGTGCCTGGAGCACCGGACCGCAGAGGGGGCTCGGAGGCTACACCTTC. Amino acids: CAWSTGPQRGLGGYTF.